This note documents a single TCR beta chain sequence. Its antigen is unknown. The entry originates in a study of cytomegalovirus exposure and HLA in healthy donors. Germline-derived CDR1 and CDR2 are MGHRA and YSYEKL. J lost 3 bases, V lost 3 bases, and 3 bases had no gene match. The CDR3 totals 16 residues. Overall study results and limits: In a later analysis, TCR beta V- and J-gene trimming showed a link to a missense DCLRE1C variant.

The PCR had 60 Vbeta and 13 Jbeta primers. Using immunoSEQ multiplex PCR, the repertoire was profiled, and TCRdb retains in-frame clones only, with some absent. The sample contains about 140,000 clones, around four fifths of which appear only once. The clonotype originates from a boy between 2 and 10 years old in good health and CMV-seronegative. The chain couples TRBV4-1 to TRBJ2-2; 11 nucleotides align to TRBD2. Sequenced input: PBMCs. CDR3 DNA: TGCGCCAGCAGCCATTATAGCGGGGGGGACACCGGGGAGCTGTTTTTT. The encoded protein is CASSHYSGGDTGELFF.